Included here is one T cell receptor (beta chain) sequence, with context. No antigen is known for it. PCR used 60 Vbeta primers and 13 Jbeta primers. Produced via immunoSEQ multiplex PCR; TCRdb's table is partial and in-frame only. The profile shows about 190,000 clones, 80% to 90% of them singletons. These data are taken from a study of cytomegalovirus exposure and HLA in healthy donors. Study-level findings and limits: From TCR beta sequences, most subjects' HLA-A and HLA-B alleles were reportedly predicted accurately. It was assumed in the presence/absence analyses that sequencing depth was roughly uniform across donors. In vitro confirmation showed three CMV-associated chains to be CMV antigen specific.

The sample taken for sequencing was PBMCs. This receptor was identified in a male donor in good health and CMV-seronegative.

CDR3 DNA sequence: TGTGCCAGCAGCAGACAGGGGCCCGAAGAGACCCAGTACTTC. Protein sequence: CASSRQGPEETQYF. V gene TRBV5-4 combines with J gene TRBJ2-5; the match to TRBD1 covers 8 bases. The CDR3 loop spans 14 amino acids. Germline V gene lookup returns CDR1 SGHNT and CDR2 YYREEE (reference sequence). V trimming: 4 bases; J trimming: 3 bases; junction bases outside the gene matches: 5.